The source of this T cell receptor (beta chain) is a study of CD8 T cells in ankylosing spondylitis. General study findings and limits: A motif of 7 to 9 highly homologous TCR beta variants was seen as apparently characteristic of ankylosing spondylitis blood. Prior work had noted some motif variants in reactive arthritis blood and synovial fluid. Clones tied to disease were said to be significantly enriched in matched ankylosing spondylitis synovial fluid. The disease-linked clones had a CD8+ phenotype and low blood frequencies.

In TCRdb, the 5' RACE reads were re-called with MiXCR into one record per CDR3 protein. The sample carries 250,000 to 350,000 distinct CDR3 sequences, 20% to 25% recorded once. This clonotype was seen many times. Its antigen is still unknown. Sequencing was carried out using blood, either unsorted or a sorted T cell fraction (not recorded which). This sequence was found in a female donor with ankylosing spondylitis or in good health (not recorded which).

The CDR3 DNA reads TGTGCCAGCAGCTTAAATATCTTTCAGGGTTCGACAGATGAAGCTTTCTTT. Its translation is CASSLNIFQGSTDEAFF. This chain links TRBV7-9 with TRBJ1-1; tentatively, D is TRBD1 (5 bases). CDR1 and CDR2 (germline): SEHNR, FQNEAQ (reference sequence). CDR3 length: 17 amino acids. Trimming removed 2 bases at V and 7 bases at J, with 23 bases between.